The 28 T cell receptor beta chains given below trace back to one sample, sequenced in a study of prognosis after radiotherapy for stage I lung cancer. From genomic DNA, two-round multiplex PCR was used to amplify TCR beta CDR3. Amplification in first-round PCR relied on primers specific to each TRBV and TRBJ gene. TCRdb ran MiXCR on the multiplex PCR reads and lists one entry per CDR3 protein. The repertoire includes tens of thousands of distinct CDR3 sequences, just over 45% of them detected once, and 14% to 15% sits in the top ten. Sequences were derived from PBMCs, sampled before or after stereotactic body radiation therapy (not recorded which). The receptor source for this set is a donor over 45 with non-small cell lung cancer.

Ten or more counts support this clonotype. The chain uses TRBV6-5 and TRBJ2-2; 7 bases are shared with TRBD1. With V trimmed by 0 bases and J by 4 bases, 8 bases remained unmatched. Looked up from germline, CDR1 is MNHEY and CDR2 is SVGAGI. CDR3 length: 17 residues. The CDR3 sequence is CASSYSIRTGSTGELFF. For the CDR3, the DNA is TGTGCCAGCAGTTACTCGATACGGACAGGCAGCACCGGGGAGCTGTTTTTT.

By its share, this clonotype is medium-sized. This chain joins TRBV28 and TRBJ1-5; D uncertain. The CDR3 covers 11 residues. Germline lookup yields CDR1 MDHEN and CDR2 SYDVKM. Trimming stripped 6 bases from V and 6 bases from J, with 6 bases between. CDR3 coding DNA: TGTGCCAGCAGAGGTGGTCAGCCCCAGCATTTT. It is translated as CASRGGQPQHF. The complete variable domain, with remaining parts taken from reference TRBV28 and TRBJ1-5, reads DVKVTQSSRYLVKRTGEKVFLECVQDMDHENMFWYRQDPGLGLRLIYFSYDVKMKEKGDIPEGYSVSREKKERFSLILESASTNQTSMYLCASRGGQPQHFGDGTRLSIL.

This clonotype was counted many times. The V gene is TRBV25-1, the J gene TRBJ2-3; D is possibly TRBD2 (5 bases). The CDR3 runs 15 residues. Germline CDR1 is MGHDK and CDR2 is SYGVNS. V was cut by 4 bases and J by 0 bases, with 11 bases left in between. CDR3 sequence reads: CASSGGPASTDTQYF. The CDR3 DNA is TGTGCCAGCAGTGGAGGGCCAGCTAGCACAGATACGCAGTATTTT.

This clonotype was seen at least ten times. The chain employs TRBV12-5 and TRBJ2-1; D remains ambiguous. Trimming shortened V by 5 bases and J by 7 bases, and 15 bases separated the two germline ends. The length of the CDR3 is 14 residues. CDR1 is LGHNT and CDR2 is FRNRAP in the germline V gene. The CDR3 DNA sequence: TGTGCTAGTGGTACCACCAACTCGCAGAATGAGCAGTTCTTC. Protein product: CASGTTNSQNEQFF. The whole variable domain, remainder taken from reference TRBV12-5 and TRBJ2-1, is DARVTQTPRHKVTEMGQEVTMRCQPILGHNTVFWYRQTMMQGLELLAYFRNRAPLDDSGMPKDRFSAEMPDATLATLKIQPSEPRDSAVYFCASGTTNSQNEQFFGPGTRLTVL.

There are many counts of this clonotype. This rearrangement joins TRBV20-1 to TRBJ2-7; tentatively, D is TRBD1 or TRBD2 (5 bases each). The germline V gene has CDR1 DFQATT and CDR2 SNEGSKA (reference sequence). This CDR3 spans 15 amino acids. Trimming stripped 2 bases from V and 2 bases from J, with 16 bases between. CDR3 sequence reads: CSARRGAGGAYEQYF. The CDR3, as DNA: TGCAGTGCTAGAAGAGGGGCGGGCGGTGCCTACGAGCAGTACTTC.

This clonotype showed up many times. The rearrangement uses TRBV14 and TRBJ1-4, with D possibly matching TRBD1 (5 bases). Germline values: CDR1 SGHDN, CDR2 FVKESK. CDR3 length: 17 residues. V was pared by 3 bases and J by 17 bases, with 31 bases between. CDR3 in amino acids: CASSQNQPSVTAPLLFF. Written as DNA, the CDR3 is TGTGCCAGCAGCCAGAACCAACCCTCGGTGACAGCCCCCCTTCTATTTTTT.

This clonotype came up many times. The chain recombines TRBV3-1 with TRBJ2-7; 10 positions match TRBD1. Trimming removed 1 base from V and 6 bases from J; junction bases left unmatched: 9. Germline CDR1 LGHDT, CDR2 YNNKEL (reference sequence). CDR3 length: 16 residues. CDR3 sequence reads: CASSQVGTGVYVEQYF. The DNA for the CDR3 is TGTGCCAGCAGCCAAGTTGGGACAGGGGTCTACGTCGAGCAGTACTTC.

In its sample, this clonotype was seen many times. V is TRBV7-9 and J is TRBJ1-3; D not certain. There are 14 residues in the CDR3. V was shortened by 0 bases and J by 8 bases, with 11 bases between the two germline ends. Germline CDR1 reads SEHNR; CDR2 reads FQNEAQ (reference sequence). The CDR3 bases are TGTGCCAGCAGCTTAGCGATAACGGCCGACACCATATATTTT. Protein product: CASSLAITADTIYF.

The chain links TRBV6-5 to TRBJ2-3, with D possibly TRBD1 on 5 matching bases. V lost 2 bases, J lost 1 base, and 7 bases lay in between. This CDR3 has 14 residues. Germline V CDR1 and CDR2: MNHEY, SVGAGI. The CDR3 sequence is CASSYKGRTDTQYF. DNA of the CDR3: TGTGCCAGCAGTTACAAGGGGCGCACAGATACGCAGTATTTT.

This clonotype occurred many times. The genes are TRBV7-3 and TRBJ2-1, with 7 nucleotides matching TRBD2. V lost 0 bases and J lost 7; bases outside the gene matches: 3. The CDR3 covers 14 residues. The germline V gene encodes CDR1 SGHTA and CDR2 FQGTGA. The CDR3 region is CASSLTTSSNEQFF. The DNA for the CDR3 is TGTGCCAGCAGCTTAACGACTAGCAGTAATGAGCAGTTCTTC.

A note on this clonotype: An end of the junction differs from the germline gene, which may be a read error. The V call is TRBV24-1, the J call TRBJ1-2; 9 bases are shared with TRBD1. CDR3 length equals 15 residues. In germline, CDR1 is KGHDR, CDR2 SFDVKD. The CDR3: CATSDSRTGDYGYTF. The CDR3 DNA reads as TGTGCCACAAGTGATTCCCGGACAGGGGACTATGGCTACACCTTC.

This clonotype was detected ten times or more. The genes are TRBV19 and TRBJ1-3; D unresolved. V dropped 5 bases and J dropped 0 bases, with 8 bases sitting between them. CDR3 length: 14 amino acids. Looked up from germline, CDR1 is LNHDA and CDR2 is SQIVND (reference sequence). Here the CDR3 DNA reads TGTGCCAGTAGTGTGAGGAACTCTGGAAACACCATATATTTT. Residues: CASSVRNSGNTIYF.

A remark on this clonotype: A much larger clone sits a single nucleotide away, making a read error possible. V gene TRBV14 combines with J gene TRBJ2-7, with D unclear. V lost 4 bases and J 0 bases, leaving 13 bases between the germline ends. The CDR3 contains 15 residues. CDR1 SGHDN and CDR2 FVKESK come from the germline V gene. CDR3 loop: CASSPWGSYSYEQYF. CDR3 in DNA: TGTGCCAGCAGCCCGTGGGGTTCCTACTCCTACGAGCAGTACTTC. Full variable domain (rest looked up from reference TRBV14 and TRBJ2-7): EAGVTQFPSHSVIEKGQTVTLRCDPISGHDNLYWYRRVMGKEIKFLLHFVKESKQDESGMPNNRFLAERTGGTYSTLKVQPAELEDSGVYFCASSPWGSYSYEQYFGPGTRLTVT.

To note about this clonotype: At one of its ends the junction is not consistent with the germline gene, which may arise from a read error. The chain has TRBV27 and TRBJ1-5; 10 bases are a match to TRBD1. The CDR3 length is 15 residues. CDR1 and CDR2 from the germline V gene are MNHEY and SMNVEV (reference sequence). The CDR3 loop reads CASILGQGSNQPHHF. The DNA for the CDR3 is TGTGCCAGCATACTGGGACAGGGGAGCAATCAGCCCCATCATTTT.

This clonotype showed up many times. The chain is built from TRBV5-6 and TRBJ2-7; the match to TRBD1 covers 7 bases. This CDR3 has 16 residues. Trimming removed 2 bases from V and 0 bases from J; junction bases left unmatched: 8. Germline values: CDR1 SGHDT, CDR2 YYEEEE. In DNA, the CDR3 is TGTGCCAGCAGCTTAAATGGGGGACAGTTCTCCTACGAGCAGTACTTC. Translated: CASSLNGGQFSYEQYF.

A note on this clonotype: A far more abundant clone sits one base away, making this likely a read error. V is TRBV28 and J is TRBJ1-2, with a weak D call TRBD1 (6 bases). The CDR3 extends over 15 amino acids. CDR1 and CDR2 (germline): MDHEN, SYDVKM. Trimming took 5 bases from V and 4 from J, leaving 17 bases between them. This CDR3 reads CASSDTTQGGYGYTF. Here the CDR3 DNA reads TGTGCCAGCAGTGATACCACACAGGGAGGCTATGGCTACACCTTC.

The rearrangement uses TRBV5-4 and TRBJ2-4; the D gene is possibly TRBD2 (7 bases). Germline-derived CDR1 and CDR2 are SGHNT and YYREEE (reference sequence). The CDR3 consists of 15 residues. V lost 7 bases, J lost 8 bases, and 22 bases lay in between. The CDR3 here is CASSSWGGAGDIQYF. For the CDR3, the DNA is TGTGCCAGCTCTTCGTGGGGGGGCGCAGGGGACATTCAGTACTTC.

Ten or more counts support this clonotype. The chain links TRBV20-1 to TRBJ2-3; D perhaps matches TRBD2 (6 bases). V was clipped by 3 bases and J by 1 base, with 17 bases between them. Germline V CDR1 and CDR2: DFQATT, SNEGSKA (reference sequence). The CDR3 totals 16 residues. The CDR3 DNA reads TGCAGTGCTAGTAGGGGTCCGGGAGCTCGCACAGATACGCAGTATTTT. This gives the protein CSASRGPGARTDTQYF.

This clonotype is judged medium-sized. CDR3 in amino acids: CASNRQGTGRTEAFF. The CDR3 nucleotides read TGCGCCAGCAACCGACAGGGGACAGGAAGAACTGAAGCTTTCTTT. This chain connects TRBV5-1 to TRBJ1-1; TRBD1 matches at 8 bases. The V and J ends lost 6 bases and 5 bases, in that order; junction bases with no gene match: 12. The germline V gene has CDR1 SGHRS and CDR2 YFSETQ. The CDR3 consists of 15 residues.

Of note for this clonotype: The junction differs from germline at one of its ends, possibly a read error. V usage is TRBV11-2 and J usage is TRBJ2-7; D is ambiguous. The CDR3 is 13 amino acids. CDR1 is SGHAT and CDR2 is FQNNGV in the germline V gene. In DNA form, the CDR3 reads TGTGCCAGCAGCTTAGAGGCCCCCTACGAGCATTACTTC. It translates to CASSLEAPYEHYF.

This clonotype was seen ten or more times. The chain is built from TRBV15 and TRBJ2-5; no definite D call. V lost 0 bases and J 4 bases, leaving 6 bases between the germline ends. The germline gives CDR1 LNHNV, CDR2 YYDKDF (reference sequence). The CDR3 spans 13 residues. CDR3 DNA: TGTGCCACCAGCAGAGATTCAGGAGAGACCCAGTACTTC. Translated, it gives CATSRDSGETQYF. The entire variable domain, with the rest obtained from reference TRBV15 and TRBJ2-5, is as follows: DAMVIQNPRYQVTQFGKPVTLSCSQTLNHNVMYWYQQKSSQAPKLLFHYYDKDFNNEADTPDNFQSRRPNTSFCFLDIRSPGLGDTAMYLCATSRDSGETQYFGPGTRLLVL.

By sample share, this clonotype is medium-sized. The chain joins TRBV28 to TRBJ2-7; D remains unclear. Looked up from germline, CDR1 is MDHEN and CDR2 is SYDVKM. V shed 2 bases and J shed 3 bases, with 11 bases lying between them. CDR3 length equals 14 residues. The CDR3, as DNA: TGTGCCAGCAGTTTAGGCCAGGCGGTCTACGAGCAGTACTTC. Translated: CASSLGQAVYEQYF.

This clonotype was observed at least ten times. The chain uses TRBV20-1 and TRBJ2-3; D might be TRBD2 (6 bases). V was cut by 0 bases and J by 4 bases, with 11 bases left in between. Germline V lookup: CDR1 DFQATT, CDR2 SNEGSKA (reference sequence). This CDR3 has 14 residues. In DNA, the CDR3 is TGCAGTGCTAGAGATTTCAGCGGGTCAGATACGCAGTATTTT. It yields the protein CSARDFSGSDTQYF.

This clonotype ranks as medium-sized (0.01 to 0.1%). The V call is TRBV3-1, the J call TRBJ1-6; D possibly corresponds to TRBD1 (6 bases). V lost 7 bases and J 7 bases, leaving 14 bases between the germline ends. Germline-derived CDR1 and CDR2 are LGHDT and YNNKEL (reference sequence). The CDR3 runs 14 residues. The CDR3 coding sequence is TGTGCCAGCACCGGGAGGGGGAGGAATTCACCCCTCCACTTT. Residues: CASTGRGRNSPLHF.

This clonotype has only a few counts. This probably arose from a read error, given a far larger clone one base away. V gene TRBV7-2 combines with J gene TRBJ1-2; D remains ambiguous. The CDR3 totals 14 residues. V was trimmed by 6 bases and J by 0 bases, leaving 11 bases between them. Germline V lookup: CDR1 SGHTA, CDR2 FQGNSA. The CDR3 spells CASSRHGANYGYTF. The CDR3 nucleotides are TGTGCCAGCAGTAGACATGGGGCTAACTATGGCTACACCTTC.

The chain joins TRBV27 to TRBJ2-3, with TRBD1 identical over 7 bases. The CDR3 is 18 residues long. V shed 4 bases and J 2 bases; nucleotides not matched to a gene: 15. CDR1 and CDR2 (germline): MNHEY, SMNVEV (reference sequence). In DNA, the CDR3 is TGTGCCAGCAGTTCCAACGGGGACAGTACCTCTATCACAGATACGCAGTATTTT. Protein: CASSSNGDSTSITDTQYF.

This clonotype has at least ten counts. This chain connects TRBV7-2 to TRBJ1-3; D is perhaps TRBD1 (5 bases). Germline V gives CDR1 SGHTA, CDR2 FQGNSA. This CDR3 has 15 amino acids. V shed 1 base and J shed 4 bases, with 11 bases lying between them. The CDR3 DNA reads TGTGCCAGCAGCTTAGGGGCAGGGATGGGAAACACCATATATTTT. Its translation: CASSLGAGMGNTIYF.

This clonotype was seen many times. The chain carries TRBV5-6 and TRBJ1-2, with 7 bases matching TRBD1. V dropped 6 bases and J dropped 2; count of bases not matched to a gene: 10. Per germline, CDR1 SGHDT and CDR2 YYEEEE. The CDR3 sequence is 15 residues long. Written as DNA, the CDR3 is TGTGCCAGCACCCTCAGACAGGGACCGAACTATGGCTACACCTTC. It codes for CASTLRQGPNYGYTF.